The clone carrying this T cell receptor beta chain was seen more than once but under ten times. The antigen is unknown. TCRdb reprocessed the RT-PCR reads via MiXCR and lists one record per CDR3 protein. The sample shows hundreds of thousands of distinct CDR3 sequences, 10% to 15% of them seen only once. Trimming took 4 bases from V and 6 from J, leaving 9 bases between them. This CDR3 has 13 residues. In germline, CDR1 is SGHTA, CDR2 FQGNSA. The sample belongs to a study of response to subunit inactivated influenza vaccine. The study, taken as a whole, reports: Authors proposed each seasonal influenza vaccination draws in few new T cells.

The V and J genes are TRBV7-2 and TRBJ2-2; no firm D call. This specimen consisted of PBMCs from blood, obtained roughly 46 days after vaccination. The TCR was taken from a man between 50 and 59 years old who received an inactivated influenza vaccine. This CDR3 is CASSSYNAGELFF. In nucleotides, the CDR3 is TGTGCCAGCAGCTCCTATAACGCCGGGGAGCTGTTTTTT.